These T cell receptor beta chains were read from a single sample in a study of T cells in Graves' hyperthyroidism and ophthalmopathy. From the multiplex PCR reads, TCRdb called clonotypes with MiXCR, one entry per CDR3 protein. Here the sample spans 150,000 to 200,000 distinct CDR3 sequences, 9.4% being singletons. Source material: blood. The receptors stem from a woman aged 18-29 years with Graves' hyperthyroidism that later progressed to Graves' ophthalmopathy. The CDR3 runs from the conserved cysteine through the conserved F or W. The D gene is left open where the match is weak. Only part of the rows carry a size: once, few, many, or a class if the clone is expanded.

size: NA
V: TRBV19
J: TRBJ2-1
D: NA
DNA: TGTGCCAGTAGTCCAAGTACTGAGCAGTTCTTC
CDR3: CASSPSTEQFF

size: NA
V: TRBV5-6
J: TRBJ1-2
D: NA
DNA: TGTGCCAGCAGCCCGGGAGGGGAGCACCTTAACTATGGCTACACCTTC
CDR3: CASSPGGEHLNYGYTF

size: many
V: TRBV20-1
J: TRBJ1-3
D: TRBD1
DNA: TGCAGTGCTAGGCCAGGGGGCAGAGGAAACACCATATATTTT
CDR3: CSARPGGRGNTIYF

size: NA
V: TRBV28
J: TRBJ2-2
D: TRBD2
DNA: TGTGCCAGCAGCGGGACTAGCGGGGAAAGTACCGGGGAGCTGTTTTTT
CDR3: CASSGTSGESTGELFF

size: many
V: TRBV7-9
J: TRBJ2-3
D: NA
DNA: TGTGCCAGCAGCCCCCCAGGCACCGGAGTAGATACGCAGTATTTT
CDR3: CASSPPGTGVDTQYF

size: many
V: TRBV20-1
J: TRBJ1-6
D: NA
DNA: TGCAGTGCGCGACACCCGAGACGGCCCTATAATTCACCCCTCCACTTT
CDR3: CSARHPRRPYNSPLHF

size: NA
V: TRBV11-2
J: TRBJ2-4
D: NA
DNA: TGTGCCAGCAGCTTAGATCTTTCCGTTAGGGAACTAGCCAAAAACATTCAGTACTTC
CDR3: CASSLDLSVRELAKNIQYF

size: many
V: TRBV24-1
J: TRBJ2-7
D: TRBD2
DNA: TGTGCCACCAGTGATCCGTCCCTAGCGGGAGGTTCCTACGAGCAGTACTTC
CDR3: CATSDPSLAGGSYEQYF

size: many
V: TRBV28
J: TRBJ1-2
D: NA
DNA: TGTGCCAGCAGTTTAGGACAAGGATTTAACTATGGCTACACCTTC
CDR3: CASSLGQGFNYGYTF

size: many
V: TRBV10-3
J: TRBJ1-1
D: TRBD1
DNA: TGTGCCACTCGGACAGGGGAGTTCACTGAAGCTTTCTTT
CDR3: CATRTGEFTEAFF

size: many
V: TRBV3-1
J: TRBJ1-2
D: NA
DNA: TGTGCCAGCAGCGCGGTGGACTATGGCTACACCTTC
CDR3: CASSAVDYGYTF

size: many
V: TRBV27
J: TRBJ1-2
D: NA
DNA: TGTGCCAGCAGTTTATTGGGGGCAGCTAACTATGGCTACACCTTC
CDR3: CASSLLGAANYGYTF

size: many
V: TRBV6-5
J: TRBJ1-4
D: NA
DNA: TGTGCCAGCACCTATACAACTCGAAATGAAAAACTGTTTTTT
CDR3: CASTYTTRNEKLFF

size: many
V: TRBV7-9
J: TRBJ1-1
D: NA
DNA: TGTGCCAGCAGCTTAGGGGCGGGTGACACTGAAGCTTTCTTT
CDR3: CASSLGAGDTEAFF

size: many
V: TRBV28
J: TRBJ2-7
D: TRBD2
DNA: TGTGCCAGCAGTTTGATCGGCAGTCAAGCGGGAGTGAAATACGAGCAGTACTTC
CDR3: CASSLIGSQAGVKYEQYF

size: many
V: TRBV20-1
J: TRBJ1-6
D: NA
DNA: TGCAGTGCTAGAGGCTTACAGGCCTTTGGGACACCCCTCCACTTT
CDR3: CSARGLQAFGTPLHF

size: NA
V: TRBV11-2
J: TRBJ2-1
D: TRBD2
DNA: TGTGTCAGCAGCGGTCGACCTATAGCGGGCGGCTCCTACAATGAGCAGTTCTTC
CDR3: CVSSGRPIAGGSYNEQFF

size: few
V: TRBV5-5
J: TRBJ1-5
D: TRBD1
DNA: TGTGCCAGCAGCTTGGAGGGACAGGGTTTAAGCCAGCCCCAGCATTTT
CDR3: CASSLEGQGLSQPQHF

size: many
V: TRBV20-1
J: TRBJ1-1
D: NA
DNA: TGCAGTGCTAGAGAAAGAGTACTGAGCACTGAAGCTTTCTTT
CDR3: CSARERVLSTEAFF

size: many
V: TRBV28
J: TRBJ1-1
D: NA
DNA: TGTGCCAGCAGTTTTAGTGCAGGGTTAGCTTTCTTT
CDR3: CASSFSAGLAFF

size: many
V: TRBV11-1
J: TRBJ2-7
D: NA
DNA: TGTGCCAGCAGCTTTCCTGCTGCCTCTTACGAGCAGTACTTC
CDR3: CASSFPAASYEQYF

size: NA
V: TRBV30
J: TRBJ1-3
D: NA
DNA: TGTGCCTGGGCCGTCGACAGCCGCTCTGGAAACACCATATATTTT
CDR3: CAWAVDSRSGNTIYF

size: many
V: TRBV6-1
J: TRBJ1-3
D: NA
DNA: TGTGCCAGCAGTGTACGGGACGGAAGATCTGGAAACACCATATATTTT
CDR3: CASSVRDGRSGNTIYF

size: many
V: TRBV5-1
J: TRBJ1-1
D: NA
DNA: TGCGCCAGCAGCCCCCCGGGACACCTGAACACTGAAGCTTTCTTT
CDR3: CASSPPGHLNTEAFF

size: many
V: TRBV6-2/TRBV6-3
J: TRBJ2-5
D: NA
DNA: TGTGCCAGCAGTTATAAGGAGACCCAGTACTTC
CDR3: CASSYKETQYF

size: many
V: TRBV24-1
J: TRBJ1-2
D: NA
DNA: TGTGCCACCAGTGAGTCGCCAGGGGCCCCTTATGGCTACACCTTC
CDR3: CATSESPGAPYGYTF

size: many
V: TRBV29-1
J: TRBJ2-5
D: TRBD2
DNA: TGCAGCGCCGAGGATGTGGCGGGGGGGCTGGGGACCCAGTACTTC
CDR3: CSAEDVAGGLGTQYF

size: many
V: TRBV7-8
J: TRBJ2-2
D: TRBD1
DNA: TGTGCCAGCAGCTTACAGGGGGCTAGCGGGGAGCTGTTTTTT
CDR3: CASSLQGASGELFF

size: many
V: TRBV12-3/TRBV12-4
J: TRBJ1-4
D: TRBD1
DNA: TGTGCCAGCAGCTATCGGACAGGGCAAAATGAAAAACTGTTTTTT
CDR3: CASSYRTGQNEKLFF

size: NA
V: TRBV6-1
J: TRBJ1-1
D: NA
DNA: TGTGCCAGCAGCCTACGGGGACGTCTTAACACTGAAGCTTTCTTT
CDR3: CASSLRGRLNTEAFF

size: many
V: TRBV19
J: TRBJ2-2
D: TRBD2
DNA: TGTGCCAGTAGCGGACTAGCGGGAAGGGCCGGGGAGCTGTTTTTT
CDR3: CASSGLAGRAGELFF

size: many
V: TRBV2
J: TRBJ2-1
D: TRBD2
DNA: TGTGCCAGCAGTGCGACTAGCGGGGTCAATGAGCAGTTCTTC
CDR3: CASSATSGVNEQFF

size: NA
V: TRBV7-9
J: TRBJ1-5
D: NA
DNA: TGTGCCAGCAGTCCCCGTGCGGGATCTAGGCCCCAGCATTTT
CDR3: CASSPRAGSRPQHF

size: many
V: TRBV20-1
J: TRBJ2-7
D: TRBD2
DNA: TGCAGTGCTAGAGATTCCTCGAGGCTAGCGGCAGGCTACGAGCAGTACTTC
CDR3: CSARDSSRLAAGYEQYF

size: many
V: TRBV7-2
J: TRBJ2-1
D: NA
DNA: TGTGCCAGCAGCTTAGTTGCCCGCTCCTACAATGAGCAGTTCTTC
CDR3: CASSLVARSYNEQFF

size: many
V: TRBV27
J: TRBJ1-6
D: NA
DNA: TGTGCCAGCAGCCGGGGTGGGAGTAATTCACCCCTCCACTTT
CDR3: CASSRGGSNSPLHF

size: many
V: TRBV10-2
J: TRBJ2-5
D: TRBD1
DNA: TGCGCCAGCAGTATCGGGACAGTCTGGGGAGAGACCCAGTACTTC
CDR3: CASSIGTVWGETQYF

size: NA
V: TRBV15
J: TRBJ1-2
D: TRBD1
DNA: TGTGCCACCAGCAGGGGGGGGACAGGACCCAACTATGGCTACACCTTC
CDR3: CATSRGGTGPNYGYTF

size: NA
V: TRBV6-5
J: TRBJ2-3
D: TRBD2
DNA: TGTGCCAGCAGTTACTCGACTAGCGGGAGCACAGATACGCAGTATTTT
CDR3: CASSYSTSGSTDTQYF